Below, one T cell receptor beta chain is given with its context. Trimming removed 0 bases from V and 0 bases from J, with 9 bases in between. CDR3 length equals 15 residues. Looked up from germline, CDR1 is SGHAT and CDR2 is FQNNGV. This table comes from immunoSEQ multiplex PCR, and its TCRdb copy is limited to in-frame clones, with some not included. The sample includes about 140,000 clones, about 92% of them seen just once. These data are taken from a study of T cell responses to AZD1222 COVID-19 vaccine. The receptor comes from an adult who received the AZD1222 COVID-19 vaccine. The genes are TRBV11-2 and TRBJ2-7, with a possible D match to TRBD1 (5 bases). Here the sequenced sample was peripheral blood, taken 28 days after the second AZD1222 dose. CDR3 sequence: CASSLDSGHSYEQYF. The CDR3 region has the DNA TGTGCCAGCAGCTTAGATTCAGGGCACTCCTACGAGCAGTACTTC.